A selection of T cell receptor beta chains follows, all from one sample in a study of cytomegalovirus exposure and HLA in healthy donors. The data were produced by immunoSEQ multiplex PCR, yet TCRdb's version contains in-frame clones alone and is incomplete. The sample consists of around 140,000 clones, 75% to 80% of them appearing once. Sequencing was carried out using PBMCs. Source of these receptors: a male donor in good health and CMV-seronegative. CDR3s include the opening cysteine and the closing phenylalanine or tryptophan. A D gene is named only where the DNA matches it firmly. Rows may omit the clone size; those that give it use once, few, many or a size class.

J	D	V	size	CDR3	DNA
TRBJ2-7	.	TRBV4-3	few	CASSLSGDEQYF	TGCGCCAGCAGCCTATCGGGAGACGAGCAGTACTTC
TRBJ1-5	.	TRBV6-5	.	CASSFRYGSNQPQHF	TGTGCCAGCAGTTTCCGGTACGGTAGCAATCAGCCCCAGCATTTT
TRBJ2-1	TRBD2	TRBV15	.	CATSRPTSGGRDEQFF	TGTGCCACCAGCAGGCCGACTAGCGGGGGGAGGGATGAGCAGTTCTTC
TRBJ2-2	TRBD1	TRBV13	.	CASSLRQGTGELFF	TGTGCCAGCAGCTTAAGACAGGGCACCGGGGAGCTGTTTTTT
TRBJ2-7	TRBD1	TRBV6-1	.	CASSSVGTGGYEQYF	TGTGCCAGCAGTTCCGTCGGGACAGGGGGCTACGAGCAGTACTTC
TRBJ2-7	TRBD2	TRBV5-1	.	CASSLSLAGGYEQYF	TGCGCCAGCAGCTTGAGTCTAGCGGGTGGCTACGAGCAGTACTTC
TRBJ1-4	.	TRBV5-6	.	CASSPTGSEKLFF	TGTGCCAGCAGCCCCACAGGGAGTGAAAAACTGTTTTTT
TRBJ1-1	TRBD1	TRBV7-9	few	CASSLADRFGPAFF	TGTGCCAGCAGCTTAGCGGACAGGTTCGGACCCGCTTTCTTT
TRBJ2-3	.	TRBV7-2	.	CASSYRVSSKDTQYF	TGTGCCAGCAGTTACAGGGTTTCTTCAAAAGATACGCAGTATTTT
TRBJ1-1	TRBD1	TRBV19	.	CASSIGTVTTEAFF	TGTGCCAGTAGTATCGGGACAGTAACCACTGAAGCTTTCTTT
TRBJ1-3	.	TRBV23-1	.	CASRTRGWGAGNTIYF	TGCGCCAGCAGAACTCGGGGATGGGGTGCTGGAAACACCATATATTTT
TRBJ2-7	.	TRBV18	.	CASSPDREEQYF	TGTGCCAGCTCTCCGGACAGAGAGGAGCAGTACTTC
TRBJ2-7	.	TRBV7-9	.	CASIADGTYEQYF	TGTGCCAGCATCGCGGACGGGACCTACGAGCAGTACTTC
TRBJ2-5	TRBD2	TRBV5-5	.	CASSPPGAGEETQYF	TGTGCCAGCAGCCCCCCTGGCGCGGGGGAAGAGACCCAGTACTTC
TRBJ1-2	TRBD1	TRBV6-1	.	CASSDRRGQGYTF	TGTGCCAGCAGTGATAGGAGGGGGCAGGGCTACACCTTC
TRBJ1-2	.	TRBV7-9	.	CASSLARQGYGYTF	TGTGCCAGCAGCTTAGCGCGGCAGGGGTATGGCTACACCTTC
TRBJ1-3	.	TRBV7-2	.	CASSSGERFGNTIYF	TGTGCCAGCAGCTCAGGGGAACGCTTCGGAAACACCATATATTTT